What follows describes a single T cell receptor (beta chain). Its specificity is not known. This specimen belongs to a study of blood T cells in healthy people across ages. Broader study findings: PBMC samples, being unsorted, prevented any conclusive comparison of naive and antigen-experienced cells. Per-million-T-cell TCR beta diversity fell roughly linearly with age.

This CDR3 is 15 amino acids long. Per the germline V gene, CDR1 is MNHEY and CDR2 is SMNVEV (reference sequence). V lost 6 bases to trimming and J lost 5 bases, with 17 bases between them. The use of a sample-barcoded 5' primer and a J-beta primer mix characterized a second PCR of roughly 7 to 11 cycles. A template-switch adaptor that had 12 random nucleotides put a tag on each cDNA molecule. TCRdb recomputed calls from the 5' RACE reads with MiXCR, one row per CDR3 protein. Of about 1.8 million distinct CDR3 sequences listed, 49% are singletons. The chain recombines TRBV27 with TRBJ1-5; no clear D. The origin of this receptor is a woman aged 40-49 years in good health. Specimen: blood. CDR3 sequence: CASSPYLSGDQPQHF. In DNA, the CDR3 is TGTGCCAGCAGCCCCTATCTCTCAGGCGATCAGCCCCAGCATTTT.